This TCR beta chain was captured in a study of blood T cell repertoires in COVID-19. This CDR3 is 14 amino acids long. CDR1 is KGHSH and CDR2 is LQKENI in the germline V gene. In the study's own analysis: Amplification of reference gene primers was used by the study to estimate nucleated cell counts. The data were produced by immunoSEQ multiplex PCR, yet TCRdb's version contains in-frame clones alone and is incomplete. Clonal size and the V and J genes are those of that table, whereas D and trimming came from the DNA. The sample has around 150,000 clones; roughly 79% are singletons. Individuals drawn from around 25 US areas were about 18 to 100 years old. With regard to this clone: The junction departs from germline at one end; a sequencing error may be responsible.

The chain recombines TRBV18 with TRBJ1-2; maybe TRBD1 (5 bases). The material sequenced was PBMCs or T cells enriched from blood (not recorded which). This TCR came from a woman aged 50 to 60 who had recovered from COVID-19. CDR3 sequence reads: CASSPPAGYYGYTF. CDR3 sequence (DNA): TGTGCCAGCTCACCACCTGCAGGGTACTACGGCTACACCTTC.